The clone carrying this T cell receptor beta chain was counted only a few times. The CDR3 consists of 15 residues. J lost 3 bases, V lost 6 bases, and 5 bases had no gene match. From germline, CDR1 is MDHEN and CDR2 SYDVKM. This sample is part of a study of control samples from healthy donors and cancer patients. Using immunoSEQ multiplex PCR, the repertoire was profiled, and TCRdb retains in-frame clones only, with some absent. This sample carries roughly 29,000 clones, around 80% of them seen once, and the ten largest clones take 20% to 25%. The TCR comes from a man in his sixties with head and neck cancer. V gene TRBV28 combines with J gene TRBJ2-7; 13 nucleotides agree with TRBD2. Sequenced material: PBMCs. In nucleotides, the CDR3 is TGTGCCAGCAGACGAACTAGCGGGAGGGTCTACGAGCAGTACTTC. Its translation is CASRRTSGRVYEQYF.